This T cell receptor beta chain was identified during a study of blood T cell repertoires in COVID-19. As for the study in general: Samples taken during acute and convalescent COVID-19 were collected in the United States, Italy and Spain.

V shed 5 bases, J shed 1 base, and the junction held 6 bases outside the gene matches. CDR1 is LGHDT and CDR2 is YNNKEL in the germline V gene (reference sequence). This CDR3 has 15 residues. Generated by immunoSEQ multiplex PCR, the TCRdb table keeps only in-frame clones and is missing some. The sample holds over 200,000 clones; roughly 80% are singletons and the top ten take around 5.1%. The chain links TRBV3-1 (or the pseudogene TRBV3-2) to TRBJ2-3; TRBD1 matches at 7 bases. This clonotype was sampled from a human donor in a cohort sampled during active COVID-19. Material: peripheral blood. The CDR3: CASSGSGTGTDTQYF. DNA of the CDR3: TGTGCCAGCAGCGGATCCGGGACAGGCACAGATACGCAGTATTTT.